This T cell receptor beta chain emerged from a study of T cells after yellow fever vaccination. This clonotype was counted between two and nine times. The antigen is unknown. General study findings and limits: Clonotypes appearing in both CD4 and CD8 compartments existed, and their share was small. Abundant clonotypes from the bulk population could contaminate FACS-sorted repertoires. Weaker, the secondary response had a peak occurring faster, on day 5 versus 15.

The 5'RACE template-switching step produced TCR cDNA and added a universal primer site and UMIs. Using its own MiXCR run on the 5' RACE reads, TCRdb lists one record per CDR3 protein. The table shows a few hundred thousand distinct CDR3 sequences, with under 5% occurring only once. The receptor was derived from a young man who received the YFV17D yellow fever vaccine. The sequenced sample was PBMCs, obtained 5 days after the yellow fever booster vaccination.

CDR3 sequence reads: CSAGQAYSGANVLTF. The CDR3 DNA sequence: TGCAGTGCTGGGCAGGCGTACTCTGGGGCCAACGTCCTGACTTTC. This chain links TRBV20-1 with TRBJ2-6; D is unclear. Germline values: CDR1 DFQATT, CDR2 SNEGSKA (reference sequence). The CDR3 length is 15 residues. V gave up 5 bases and J gave up 0 bases, with 11 bases separating them.